Presented here are 5 T cell receptor beta chains from one specimen sequenced in a study of blood T cells in healthy people across ages. Together with a sample-barcoded 5' primer, a J-beta primer mix was included in a second PCR lasting about 7 to 11 cycles. Using its own MiXCR run on the 5' RACE reads, TCRdb lists one record per CDR3 protein. The sample shows over 600,000 distinct CDR3 sequences, 40% to 45% of them seen only once. Input material: blood. These receptors all stem from a man at least 80 years old in good health.

The chain links TRBV20-1 to TRBJ2-3, with 16 bases lining up with TRBD2. The CDR3 is made up of 16 amino acids. The junction had 4 bases not matched to a gene; V was cut back by 6 bases and J by 1 base. Germline V gives CDR1 DFQATT, CDR2 SNEGSKA (reference sequence). CDR3 nucleotide sequence: TGCAGTGCCGCGGGACTAGCGGGGGGGCGCACAGATACGCAGTATTTT. As protein: CSAAGLAGGRTDTQYF.

In its sample, this clonotype was seen many times. The V and J genes are TRBV5-1 and TRBJ2-7, with D maybe TRBD2 (5 bases). Germline CDR1 is SGHRS and CDR2 is YFSETQ. The CDR3 covers 14 residues. The germline V and J ends were trimmed by 0 bases and 4 bases, with 11 bases remaining between them. CDR3 sequence: CASSLGGKSYEQYF. The CDR3 nucleotides read TGCGCCAGCAGCTTGGGAGGGAAGTCGTACGAGCAGTACTTC. The whole variable domain, remainder taken from reference TRBV5-1 and TRBJ2-7, is KAGVTQTPRYLIKTRGQQVTLSCSPISGHRSVSWYQQTPGQGLQFLFEYFSETQRNKGNFPGRFSGRQFSNSRSEMNVSTLELGDSALYLCASSLGGKSYEQYFGPGTRLTVT.

V gene TRBV3-1 combines with J gene TRBJ1-1, with D unresolved. The CDR3 runs to 14 residues. Germline loops: CDR1 LGHDT, CDR2 YNNKEL (reference sequence). V lost 4 bases and J 0 bases, leaving 9 bases between the germline ends. CDR3 in amino acids: CASSLRRVNTEAFF. The CDR3 DNA reads TGTGCCAGCAGCCTAAGAAGAGTGAACACTGAAGCTTTCTTT.

The chain carries TRBV4-3 and TRBJ2-2, with 9 bases that match TRBD2. The CDR3 loop spans 16 amino acids. J gave up 7 bases and V 0 bases, and 6 bases lay outside the gene matches. The germline CDR1 and CDR2 sequences are LGHNA and YSLEER. The CDR3: CASSQEGTSFVGELFF. CDR3 sequence (DNA): TGCGCCAGCAGCCAAGAAGGGACTAGCTTCGTCGGGGAGCTGTTTTTT.

This clonotype was detected many times. The rearrangement joins TRBV28 to TRBJ1-5; 9 bases map to TRBD1. Germline values: CDR1 MDHEN, CDR2 SYDVKM. The CDR3 totals 17 residues. V lost 5 bases to trimming and J lost 6 bases; unmatched junction nucleotides: 14. The CDR3 region has the DNA TGTGCCAGCAGTCTCACTGCGACCGGGACAGGGCTTCAGCCCCAGCATTTT. Its protein is CASSLTATGTGLQPQHF. Supplemented by reference TRBV28 and TRBJ1-5, the full variable domain reads DVKVTQSSRYLVKRTGEKVFLECVQDMDHENMFWYRQDPGLGLRLIYFSYDVKMKEKGDIPEGYSVSREKKERFSLILESASTNQTSMYLCASSLTATGTGLQPQHFGDGTRLSIL.